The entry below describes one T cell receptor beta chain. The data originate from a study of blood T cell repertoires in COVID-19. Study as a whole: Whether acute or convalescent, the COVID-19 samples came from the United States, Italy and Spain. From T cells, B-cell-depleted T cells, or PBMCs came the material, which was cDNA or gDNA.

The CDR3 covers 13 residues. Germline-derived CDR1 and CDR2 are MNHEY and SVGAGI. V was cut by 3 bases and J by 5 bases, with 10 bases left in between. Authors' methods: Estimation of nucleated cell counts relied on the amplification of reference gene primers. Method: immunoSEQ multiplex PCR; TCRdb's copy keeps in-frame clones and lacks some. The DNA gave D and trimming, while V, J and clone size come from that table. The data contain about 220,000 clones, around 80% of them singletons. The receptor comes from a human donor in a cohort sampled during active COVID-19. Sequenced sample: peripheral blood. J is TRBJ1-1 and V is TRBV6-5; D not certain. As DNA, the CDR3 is TGTGCCAGCAGTTATTCCCGGTGGACTGAAGCTTTCTTT. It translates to CASSYSRWTEAFF.